Presented here are 24 T cell receptor beta chains from one specimen sequenced in a study of T cells in Graves' hyperthyroidism and ophthalmopathy. Authors of the study amplified TCR beta CDR3 regions from RNA transcripts. First-round RT-PCR of the TCR CDR3 relied on the HTBI primer set. TCRdb reprocessed the multiplex PCR reads with MiXCR, giving one entry per CDR3 protein. The data hold fewer than 650,000 distinct CDR3 sequences, with approximately 15% observed a single time. Sample: blood. These receptors originate from a woman aged 40 to 49 with Graves' ophthalmopathy.

This clonotype was detected ten times or more. The J gene is TRBJ1-5, the V gene TRBV18; D call uncertain. Between the trimmed V and J ends, which lost 3 bases and 5 bases, there was a span of 14 bases. The CDR3 has 15 residues. Per the germline V gene, CDR1 is KGHSH and CDR2 is LQKENI. The CDR3 reads CASSPSDAGYQPQHF. The DNA of the CDR3 is TGTGCCAGCTCACCGAGCGACGCCGGGTATCAGCCCCAGCATTTT. Full variable domain (outside the CDR3, taken from reference TRBV18 and TRBJ1-5): NAGVMQNPRHLVRRRGQEARLRCSPMKGHSHVYWYRQLPEEGLKFMVYLQKENIIDESGMPKERFSAEFPKEGPSILRIQQVVRGDSAAYFCASSPSDAGYQPQHFGDGTRLSIL.

This clonotype has ten or more counts. The rearrangement links TRBV28 to TRBJ2-7; D remains unclear. Germline CDR1 MDHEN, CDR2 SYDVKM. V dropped 4 bases and J dropped 5 bases, with 9 bases sitting between them. The CDR3 sequence is 12 residues long. DNA for the CDR3: TGTGCCAGCAGTTCCATGCCCCACGAGCAGTACTTC. As protein: CASSSMPHEQYF.

This chain links TRBV18 with TRBJ2-7; D could derive from TRBD1 or TRBD2 (6 bases each). Germline-derived CDR1 and CDR2 are KGHSH and LQKENI. CDR3 length: 15 amino acids. V was clipped by 4 bases and J by 3 bases, with 16 bases between them. This chain's CDR3 is CASSHNREVGYEQYF. The DNA of the CDR3 is TGTGCCAGCTCACACAACAGGGAGGTCGGCTACGAGCAGTACTTC.

There are many counts of this clonotype. The chain uses TRBV12-3 or TRBV12-4 and TRBJ2-5, with 9 nucleotides matching TRBD1. The CDR3 totals 14 residues. V shed 4 bases, J shed 5 bases, and the junction held 5 bases outside the gene matches. CDR3 in amino acids: CASSSQGAGETQYF. The CDR3 DNA is TGTGCCAGCAGTTCACAGGGGGCAGGGGAGACCCAGTACTTC.

This clonotype was counted many times. The chain links TRBV29-1 to TRBJ2-7; possible D gene TRBD1, 6 bases. The CDR3 has 13 amino acids. Germline lookup yields CDR1 SQVTM and CDR2 ANQGSEA. V lost 5 bases, J lost 4 bases, and 15 bases lay in between. This chain's CDR3 is CSVRGGNVYEQYF. The DNA for the CDR3 is TGCAGCGTTAGAGGGGGAAATGTATACGAGCAGTACTTC.

V gene TRBV6-5 combines with J gene TRBJ1-3, with a tentative D call TRBD1 (6 bases). Trimming took 2 bases from V and 3 from J, leaving 14 bases between them. This CDR3 has 16 residues. CDR1 and CDR2 (germline): MNHEY, SVGAGI. The CDR3 is CASSYSARGGGNTIYF. The CDR3 nucleotides read TGTGCCAGCAGTTACAGCGCGAGAGGGGGTGGAAACACCATATATTTT.

This chain uses TRBV19 with TRBJ1-2; 10 bases fit TRBD1. CDR1 is LNHDA and CDR2 is SQIVND in the germline V gene (reference sequence). V dropped 8 bases and J dropped 4; count of bases not matched to a gene: 10. CDR3 length equals 15 residues. CDR3 sequence: CASLFAGTGVYGYTF. For the CDR3, the DNA is TGTGCCAGTTTATTCGCCGGGACAGGGGTCTATGGCTACACCTTC.

This clonotype has a count of ten or more. The J gene is TRBJ1-5, the V gene TRBV27; no reliable D call. Trimming took off 2 bases at V and 3 bases at J, with 5 bases between the two ends. The germline gives CDR1 MNHEY, CDR2 SMNVEV (reference sequence). There are 13 residues in the CDR3. The CDR3: CASSLILNQPQHF. CDR3 sequence (DNA): TGTGCCAGCAGTTTAATTCTCAATCAGCCCCAGCATTTT.

This chain links TRBV28 with TRBJ2-3; unclear D gene. The CDR3 loop spans 13 amino acids. Trimming removed 4 bases at V and 8 bases at J, with 13 bases between. Germline V gene sequence: CDR1 MDHEN, CDR2 SYDVKM. This CDR3 is CASSSLHRSTQYF. In nucleotides, the CDR3 is TGTGCCAGCAGTTCCCTTCACCGTTCTACGCAGTATTTT.

The chain couples TRBV7-2 to TRBJ2-7; maybe TRBD2 (5 bases). V was pared by 5 bases and J by 6 bases, with 14 bases between. Per the germline V gene, CDR1 is SGHTA and CDR2 is FQGNSA. The CDR3 is 13 amino acids. The CDR3 DNA reads as TGTGCCAGCAGCAGGTTGAGGGATCGCGAGCAGTACTTC. Translation: CASSRLRDREQYF. The variable domain in full, with the rest retrieved from reference TRBV7-2 and TRBJ2-7, is GAGVSQSPSNKVTEKGKDVELRCDPISGHTALYWYRQSLGQGLEFLIYFQGNSAPDKSGLPSDRFSAERTGGSVSTLTIQRTQQEDSAVYLCASSRLRDREQYFGPGTRLTVT.

This clonotype came up many times. This rearrangement joins TRBV2 to TRBJ2-5; 11 bases fit TRBD2. The CDR3 is made up of 17 amino acids. The V gene's germline CDR1 is SNHLY and CDR2 FYNNEI. Germline trimming cut 8 bases from V and 5 bases from J; bases unmatched to any gene: 16. CDR3 DNA: TGTGCCAGCGCTGATCTGGGACTAGCGGACCTCCGGGAGACCCAGTACTTC. It codes for CASADLGLADLRETQYF.

The table lists this clonotype with many counts. The J gene is TRBJ2-7, the V gene TRBV20-1, with 10 bases that match TRBD2. Germline values: CDR1 DFQATT, CDR2 SNEGSKA (reference sequence). V lost 6 bases, J lost 7 bases, and 12 bases stayed unmatched. This CDR3 is built from 14 residues. CDR3 DNA sequence: TGCAGTGCGGGGGGGAGCGGGAGGGCCTGGGAGCAGTACTTC. Protein product: CSAGGSGRAWEQYF.

About this clonotype itself: A much larger clone differs by one base, so this may be a read error. The chain combines TRBV28 with TRBJ1-1, with no clear D. V lost 8 bases and J 3 bases, leaving 13 bases between the germline ends. The CDR3 is 13 amino acids. The germline CDR1 and CDR2 sequences are MDHEN and SYDVKM. The chain's CDR3 is CASGIGSHTEAFF. CDR3 sequence (DNA): TGTGCCAGCGGCATCGGAAGCCACACTGAAGCTTTCTTT. Looking up the rest from reference TRBV28 and TRBJ1-1 gives the full variable domain: DVKVTQSSRYLVKRTGEKVFLECVQDMDHENMFWYRQDPGLGLRLIYFSYDVKMKEKGDIPEGYSVSREKKERFSLILESASTNQTSMYLCASGIGSHTEAFFGQGTRLTVV.

This clonotype was found many times. This sequence joins TRBV28 and TRBJ2-7; a weak D match, TRBD2 (7 bases). V lost 2 bases and J 5 bases, leaving 13 bases between the germline ends. The germline V gene has CDR1 MDHEN and CDR2 SYDVKM. The CDR3 extends over 14 amino acids. CDR3 DNA: TGTGCCAGCAGTTTAGGAGCGGGACACGACGAGCAGTACTTC. This translates into CASSLGAGHDEQYF.

This clonotype has only a few counts. At one end the junction does not follow the germline gene, possibly because of a read error. The V call is TRBV5-5, the J call TRBJ1-2; tentatively, D is TRBD1 (6 bases). The CDR3 length is 15 residues. Per germline, CDR1 SGHKS and CDR2 YYEKEE (reference sequence). The chain's CDR3 is CASSSSRDKNYDYTF. Written as DNA, the CDR3 is TGTGCCAGCAGCTCGTCCCGGGACAAAAACTATGACTACACCTTC.

The sample holds many counts of this clonotype. J is TRBJ1-2 and V is TRBV30; D is uncertain. The CDR3 contains 14 residues. Germline-derived CDR1 and CDR2 are GTSNPN and SVGIG (reference sequence). Trimming took off 1 base at V and 6 bases at J, with 15 bases between the two ends. The CDR3 reads CAWSELVGSDGYTF. Here the CDR3 DNA reads TGTGCCTGGAGTGAACTGGTCGGCTCTGATGGCTACACCTTC.

This clonotype has ten or more counts. CDR3 protein: CAWSEIAAAPNTEAFF. DNA of the CDR3: TGTGCCTGGAGTGAGATTGCGGCAGCGCCTAACACTGAAGCTTTCTTT. The rearrangement links TRBV30 to TRBJ1-1, with D hard to call. The CDR3 spans 16 residues. The germline V gene has CDR1 GTSNPN and CDR2 SVGIG (reference sequence). The germline V and J ends were trimmed by 1 base and 2 bases, with 17 bases remaining between them.

This clonotype has at least ten counts. The CDR3 loop reads CASSLSENQPQHF. The CDR3 DNA reads as TGTGCCAGCAGTTTATCTGAGAATCAGCCCCAGCATTTT. J is TRBJ1-5 and V is TRBV12-3 or TRBV12-4; D remains unclear. The germline V and J ends were trimmed by 2 bases and 4 bases, with 6 bases remaining between them. The CDR3 covers 13 residues.

V gene TRBV7-9 combines with J gene TRBJ2-7, with 8 bases identical to TRBD2. The CDR3 loop spans 15 amino acids. Germline V lookup: CDR1 SEHNR, CDR2 FQNEAQ (reference sequence). V gave up 5 bases and J gave up 4 bases; unmatched junction bases: 10. CDR3 protein: CASSNLGLVSYEQYF. In DNA form, the CDR3 reads TGTGCCAGCAGCAATCTGGGACTAGTTTCGTACGAGCAGTACTTC.

This clonotype was counted ten times or more. V and J are TRBV27 and TRBJ1-5; D possibly corresponds to TRBD1 (6 bases). This CDR3 spans 15 amino acids. Deletions cut 4 bases from V and 3 bases from J, with 13 bases between. CDR1 is MNHEY, CDR2 SMNVEV, per germline (reference sequence). CDR3 in amino acids: CASSSLQGSNQPQHF. CDR3 nucleotide sequence: TGTGCCAGCAGTTCCCTTCAGGGGTCCAATCAGCCCCAGCATTTT.

This clonotype was recorded at least ten times. The genes are TRBV10-3 and TRBJ2-7; the D is unclear. Trimming shortened V by 3 bases and J by 7 bases, and 13 bases separated the two germline ends. Germline CDR1 reads ENHRY; CDR2 reads SYGVKD. This CDR3 has 13 amino acids. CDR3 sequence (DNA): TGTGCCATCAGTGATGGGCAGCGATTTGAGCAGTACTTC. Encoded protein: CAISDGQRFEQYF.

A note on this clonotype: A much more abundant neighbour one base away suggests this may be a read error. The CDR3 DNA reads TGTGCCAGCAGCTACCCCACAGATACGCAGTATTTT. Amino acids: CASSYPTDTQYF. The gene calls are TRBV7-2 and TRBJ2-3, with D uncertain. Germline V gene lookup returns CDR1 SGHTA and CDR2 FQGNSA. Trimming removed 4 bases from V and 2 bases from J, with 4 bases in between. CDR3 length: 12 amino acids.

There are many counts of this clonotype. The chain combines TRBV6-4 with TRBJ2-5, with D unclear. V dropped 8 bases and J dropped 5 bases, with 9 bases sitting between them. This CDR3 is built from 11 residues. Germline CDR1 MRHNA, CDR2 SNTAGT. The CDR3 sequence: CASFSEETQYF. In DNA form, the CDR3 reads TGTGCCAGCTTCTCTGAGGAGACCCAGTACTTC.

This clonotype occurred many times. A much larger clonotype is one base distant, so this may be a read error. V usage is TRBV19 and J usage is TRBJ2-7; TRBD1 matches 10 bases. The CDR3 is made up of 14 amino acids. The germline CDR1 and CDR2 sequences are LNHDA and SQIVND (reference sequence). DNA for the CDR3: TGTGCCAGTAGTACGACAGGGGGCATCTACAAGCAGTACTTC. Translating it yields CASSTTGGIYKQYF.